This TCR beta chain was documented in a study of blood T cells in healthy people across ages. CDR1 SEHNR and CDR2 FQNEAQ come from the germline V gene (reference sequence). J gave up 4 bases and V 5 bases, and 16 bases lay outside the gene matches. This CDR3 comprises 17 residues. The study recruited healthy Caucasian donors from Russia who were aged roughly 6 to 90. PBMCs, at least 6 million per sample, were isolated. A J-beta primer mix and a sample-barcoded 5' primer were used in a second PCR of about 7 to 12 cycles. Using its own MiXCR run on the 5' RACE reads, TCRdb lists one record per CDR3 protein. The table has about 1.8 million distinct CDR3 sequences, just under 50% seen once; the top ten hold more than 2%.

V and J are TRBV7-9 and TRBJ2-7; the match to TRBD1 covers 8 bases. This TCR was recovered from a woman in her 40s in good health. The sequencing input was blood. For the CDR3, the DNA is TGTGCCAGCAGCCCTGGTTCTGTGGCAGGGGGCGTTTACGAGCAGTACTTC. This sequence encodes CASSPGSVAGGVYEQYF.